This TCR beta chain was captured by sequencing in a study of T-cell memory formation after mild COVID-19. Regarding the study as a whole: From day 15 to 85, contracting clones were balanced between CD4 and CD8, whereas later expanders leaned toward CD4+.

V lost 0 bases and J lost 8, with 17 bases in between. The CDR3 consists of 16 residues. Germline CDR1 LNHNV, CDR2 YYDKDF (reference sequence). TCRdb redid the calling of the 5' RACE reads with MiXCR, one entry per CDR3 protein. The data show about half a million distinct CDR3 sequences, with around a sixth seen just once and approximately 13% held by the top ten. A word on this clonotype: Its matching antigen is unknown.

The rearrangement joins TRBV15 to TRBJ2-1, with D tentatively TRBD2 (6 bases). Sequencing was done on a sample of PBMCs or a T cell subset sorted from them (not recorded which). This TCR derives from an adult woman who had mild COVID-19 (a few samples of this study predate the infection). Cell type and time point are not known. CDR3 in DNA: TGTGCCACCAGCAGAGATCCACGGCCTTCGGGGGATGAGCAGTTCTTC. Protein: CATSRDPRPSGDEQFF.